A single sample is the source of the 8 T cell receptor beta chains below, sequenced in a study of T cells in localized non-small cell lung cancer. Sequencing used immunoSEQ multiplex PCR; TCRdb keeps in-frame clones, though not all of them. The table has 860 or so clones, 24% seen once. The material was normal lung tissue next to the tumor, obtained before any cancer treatment. These receptors were taken from a man aged 40-75 years with stage I squamous cell lung carcinoma.

In this sample, this clone is large. The gene calls are TRBV11-3 and TRBJ1-3; D gene ambiguous. This CDR3 has 14 residues. Between the trimmed V and J ends, which lost 2 bases and 3 bases, there was a span of 8 bases. Germline V gene data show CDR1 as SGHNT and CDR2 as YENEEA. Here the CDR3 reads CASSLRGFGNTIYF. The CDR3 nucleotides are TGTGCCAGCAGCTTACGCGGGTTTGGAAACACCATATATTTT.

DNA for the CDR3: TGTGCCAGCAGTTTGGGTAAATATGGCTACACCTTC. Amino acids: CASSLGKYGYTF. This chain links TRBV28 with TRBJ1-2, with D hard to call. The CDR3 spans 12 residues. The V end was cut by 3 bases, the J end by 5 bases, with 7 bases between. The germline gives CDR1 MDHEN, CDR2 SYDVKM.

The chain is built from TRBV12-5 and TRBJ2-1; no definite D call. V was cut by 8 bases and J by 8 bases, with 13 bases left in between. The V gene's germline CDR1 is LGHNT and CDR2 FRNRAP. The CDR3 length is 12 residues. CDR3 bases: TGTGCTAGTTTGAATCGATGGGATGAGCAGTTCTTC. Its translation is CASLNRWDEQFF.

This clone has more than one count but fewer than ten. The chain couples TRBV14 to TRBJ1-2, with D unresolved. The CDR3 spans 13 residues. Germline CDR1 SGHDN, CDR2 FVKESK. With 1 base removed from V and 5 bases from J, the gap between germline ends came to 8 bases. The CDR3 sequence is CASSQGPWYGYTF. The CDR3 DNA sequence: TGTGCCAGCAGCCAAGGCCCATGGTATGGCTACACCTTC. Full variable domain (missing parts from reference TRBV14 and TRBJ1-2): EAGVTQFPSHSVIEKGQTVTLRCDPISGHDNLYWYRRVMGKEIKFLLHFVKESKQDESGMPNNRFLAERTGGTYSTLKVQPAELEDSGVYFCASSQGPWYGYTFGSGTRLTVV.

V usage is TRBV10-2 and J usage is TRBJ2-7; 16 nucleotides match TRBD2. CDR3 length equals 18 residues. The germline V gene encodes CDR1 WSHSY and CDR2 SAAADI. With 0 bases clipped from V and 4 bases from J, the junction kept 6 bases outside the gene matches. The CDR3 here is CASSESGTSGGVIYEQYF. The CDR3 DNA sequence: TGCGCCAGCAGTGAGTCCGGGACTAGCGGGGGGGTTATTTACGAGCAGTACTTC.

This clone has just one count. The chain links TRBV29-1 to TRBJ1-2; the D gene is possibly TRBD1 (5 bases). With 7 bases removed from V and 0 bases from J, the gap between germline ends came to 21 bases. CDR1 is SQVTM, CDR2 ANQGSEA, per germline. The CDR3 runs 16 residues. DNA for the CDR3: TGCAGCGCCCGGCGGGCAGGGAGGGCCACTAACTATGGCTACACCTTC. Amino acids: CSARRAGRATNYGYTF.

This clone is medium-sized within its sample. This chain joins TRBV11-3 and TRBJ2-5; 8 bases fit TRBD2. CDR1 is SGHNT and CDR2 is YENEEA in the germline V gene. The CDR3 has 19 residues. Unmatched junction bases numbered 21, after V lost 5 bases and J lost 4 bases. The CDR3 nucleotides read TGTGCCAGCAGCCAAGGTTCAATCGGCGGGGGGTTTGTTGGAGAGACCCAGTACTTC. It specifies CASSQGSIGGGFVGETQYF.

V is TRBV6-8 and J is TRBJ2-7; tentative D call: TRBD1 (5 bases). V lost 7 bases and J lost 0, with 13 bases in between. Germline-derived CDR1 and CDR2 are MNHGY and SAAAGT. The CDR3 runs 14 residues. This CDR3 is CASTLGRDSYEQYF. The CDR3 bases are TGTGCCAGCACCCTAGGCAGGGACTCCTACGAGCAGTACTTC.